This T cell receptor beta chain was captured in a study of cytomegalovirus exposure and HLA in healthy donors. Whole-study findings and limits: In an earlier analysis, productive rearrangement rates for most beta V segments clustered near 87% or 30%. Listed as cytomegalovirus-associated were 150 to 200 TCR beta chains. On later analysis, the bulk of CMV-associated TCR beta chains appeared to be HLA-restricted.

The germline V gene encodes CDR1 MNHEY and CDR2 SMNVEV (reference sequence). The CDR3 is made up of 13 amino acids. Trimming removed 0 bases at V and 4 bases at J, with 6 bases between. With respect to this clone: What it binds is unknown.

This PCR relied on a set of 60 Vbeta primers and 13 Jbeta primers. Clones were read by immunoSEQ multiplex PCR, and TCRdb kept only the in-frame ones, dropping some. Of over 200,000 clones listed, approximately 70% are singletons. Specimen: PBMCs. The J gene is TRBJ1-1, the V gene TRBV27; TRBD1 might be the D (5 bases). This clonotype was obtained from a woman under 40 in good health and CMV-seronegative. In DNA form, the CDR3 reads TGTGCCAGCAGTTTATCAGGGGCCACTGAAGCTTTCTTT. Translated: CASSLSGATEAFF.